This TCR beta chain stems from a study of response to subunit inactivated influenza vaccine. Study-wide findings and caveats: Few additional T cells are recruited per seasonal influenza vaccination, authors suggested.

The CDR3 has 15 residues. Germline V gene data show CDR1 as SQVTM and CDR2 as ANQGSEA. V lost 5 bases and J lost 2, with 18 bases in between. MiXCR, applied by TCRdb to the RT-PCR reads, yields one record per CDR3 protein. The sample lists about 480,000 distinct CDR3 sequences; over 25% were seen once. This clonotype was picked up a small number of times. Its matching antigen is unknown. This material consisted of CD4+ T cells sorted from PBMCs, taken more than 4 days after vaccination. The V and J genes are TRBV29-1 and TRBJ1-1; D unresolved. This sequence was found in a man between 45 and 60 years old who received an inactivated influenza vaccine. CDR3 in DNA: TGCAGCGTTCAACTGGGAGGCAGATTAAACACTGAAGCTTTCTTT. Translation gives CSVQLGGRLNTEAFF. Combining the CDR3 with reference TRBV29-1 and TRBJ1-1 gives the whole variable domain SAVISQKPSRDICQRGTSLTIQCQVDSQVTMMFWYRQQPGQSLTLIATANQGSEATYESGFVIDKFPISRPNLTFSTLTVSNMSPEDSSIYLCSVQLGGRLNTEAFFGQGTRLTVV.